This TCR beta chain was profiled in a study of OX40 agonist ivuxolimab in advanced cancers. Study-wide background: Dose-escalation subjects each had hepatocellular carcinoma, melanoma, renal cell or head and neck cancer. Patients were 82.7% male with ages roughly 20 to 80, mean approximately 55. Findings and caveats of the study: At 0.1 to 3.0 mg/kg and by week 6, clonal expansion occurred in CD4+ and CD8+ blood T cells.

With 1 base removed from V and 4 bases from J, the gap between germline ends came to 10 bases. From germline, CDR1 is SGHAT and CDR2 FQNNGV. The CDR3 covers 14 residues. Turning to this clone: Antigen unknown.

Blood got drawn at baseline, again on cycle 4 day 1, and then on cycle 7 day 1. Assay: immunoSEQ multiplex PCR; the TCRdb copy retains only in-frame clones and omits some. Here the sample spans tens of thousands of clones, 80% to 90% being singletons. The chain employs TRBV11-2 and TRBJ1-1, with TRBD1 as a possible D gene (5 bases). This receptor was identified in an adult with an advanced solid tumor such as melanoma, head and neck, liver or kidney cancer. The sample was CD4+ or CD8+ T cells sorted from blood, taken in a trial of the OX40 agonist ivuxolimab. This chain's CDR3 is CASSLGGTGTEAFF. CDR3 DNA sequence: TGTGCCAGCAGCTTAGGAGGGACGGGCACTGAAGCTTTCTTT.